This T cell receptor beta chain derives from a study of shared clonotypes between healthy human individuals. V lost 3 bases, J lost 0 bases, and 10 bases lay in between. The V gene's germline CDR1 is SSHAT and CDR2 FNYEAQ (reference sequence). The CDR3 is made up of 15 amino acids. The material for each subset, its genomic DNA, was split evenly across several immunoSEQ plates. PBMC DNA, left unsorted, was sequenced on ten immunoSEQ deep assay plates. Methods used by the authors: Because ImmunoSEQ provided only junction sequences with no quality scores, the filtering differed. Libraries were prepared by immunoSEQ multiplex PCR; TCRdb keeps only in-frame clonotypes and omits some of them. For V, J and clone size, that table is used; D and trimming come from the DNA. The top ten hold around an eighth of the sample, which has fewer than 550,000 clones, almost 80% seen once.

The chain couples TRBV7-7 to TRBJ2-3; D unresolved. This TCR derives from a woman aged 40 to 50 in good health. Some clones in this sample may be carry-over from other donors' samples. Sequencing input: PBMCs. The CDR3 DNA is TGTGCCAGCAGCTTTAGTAGATCTAGCACAGATACGCAGTATTTT. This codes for CASSFSRSSTDTQYF.